One sample yielded the 14 T cell receptor beta chains listed below, sequenced in a study of Ad26.COV2.S vaccination and SARS-CoV-2 variants. TCRdb's table, derived via immunoSEQ multiplex PCR, lists solely in-frame clones and lacks some. The profile shows over 400,000 clones, roughly 90% of them singletons. Treatment described: roughly 18 received Ad26.COV2.S at low or high dose, single or two shots; 5 received placebo; per-sample allocation not given. At day 63 after the first vaccine or placebo injection, samples were drawn. The source material was peripheral blood, sampled in a trial of Ad26.COV2.S vaccine versus placebo. The receptors here all came from a person between 18 and 59 years old who received the Ad26.COV2.S COVID-19 vaccine or a placebo.

On this clone itself: Germline and junction disagree at one end, which may indicate a read error. This rearrangement joins TRBV30 to TRBJ2-5; D remains ambiguous. Germline CDR1 reads GTSNPN; CDR2 reads SVGIG (reference sequence). This CDR3 has 16 amino acids. CDR3 amino acids: CAWSKPLGIDQETQYF. In DNA, the CDR3 is TGTGCCTGGAGTAAACCCTTAGGTATCGACCAGGAGACCCAGTACTTC.

The chain links TRBV7-2 to TRBJ1-4; the D gene is possibly TRBD1 (6 bases). Germline lookup yields CDR1 SGHTA and CDR2 FQGNSA. The CDR3 is 16 residues long. V lost 0 bases and J lost 8, with 16 bases in between. CDR3 bases: TGTGCCAGCAGCTTAGCGCATGGGGGGCTGTACGAAAAACTGTTTTTT. Protein: CASSLAHGGLYEKLFF.

The gene calls are TRBV7-9 and TRBJ2-1; the match to TRBD1 covers 9 bases. The CDR3 has 15 residues. V shed 4 bases and J 5 bases; nucleotides not matched to a gene: 6. The germline V gene has CDR1 SEHNR and CDR2 FQNEAQ (reference sequence). The CDR3 here is CASSSRGTGNNEQFF. The CDR3 nucleotides are TGTGCCAGCAGCTCTAGGGGGACAGGGAACAATGAGCAGTTCTTC.

This clone was detected only once. The chain employs TRBV12-3 or TRBV12-4 and TRBJ2-1; D may be TRBD1 or TRBD2 (6 bases each). CDR3 length: 13 residues. V was shortened by 6 bases and J by 4 bases, with 10 bases between the two germline ends. CDR3 in DNA: TGTGCCAGCAGGGTAGGGGGGTACAATGAGCAGTTCTTC. This gives the protein CASRVGGYNEQFF.

The chain joins TRBV29-1 to TRBJ1-5; 8 bases map to TRBD1. V shed 4 bases, J shed 4 bases, and the junction held 6 bases outside the gene matches. This CDR3 spans 14 amino acids. Germline CDR1 SQVTM, CDR2 ANQGSEA. In DNA form, the CDR3 reads TGCAGCGTTGGGACAGGGTCCACAAATCAGCCCCAGCATTTT. It encodes CSVGTGSTNQPQHF.

The chain has TRBV19 and TRBJ2-1, with a tentative D call TRBD2 (5 bases). V lost 6 bases to trimming and J lost 9 bases, with 12 bases between them. Looked up from germline, CDR1 is LNHDA and CDR2 is SQIVND (reference sequence). The CDR3 totals 12 residues. CDR3 nucleotides: TGTGCCAGTAGCCATCCGGGGAGTGAGCAGTTCTTC. Encoded protein: CASSHPGSEQFF.

This clone was seen just once. The chain uses TRBV7-6 and TRBJ2-7; a possible D gene is TRBD1 (6 bases). The V and J ends lost 10 bases and 6 bases respectively, with 22 bases between them. This CDR3 region has 14 residues. Looked up from germline, CDR1 is SGHVS and CDR2 is FNYEAQ. The CDR3 region has the DNA TGTGCCACCCAACTAACCCTGGGGGCGGGCGAGCAGTACTTC. This sequence encodes CATQLTLGAGEQYF.

The rearrangement links TRBV3-1 (or the pseudogene TRBV3-2) to TRBJ2-7; D perhaps matches TRBD1 (5 bases). The CDR3 contains 17 residues. The V end lost 2 bases, the J end lost 2 bases, and 19 bases lay between the germline ends. Germline CDR1 and CDR2: LGHDT and YNNKEL (reference sequence). CDR3 bases: TGTGCCAGCAGCCAATATTTAGGGGTTGGCAGAACCTACGAGCAGTACTTC. Protein: CASSQYLGVGRTYEQYF.

This chain uses TRBV4-3 with TRBJ2-7; 12 bases map to TRBD2. V was pared by 1 base and J by 5 bases, with 3 bases of the junction left unmatched. The CDR3 length is 15 residues. Germline CDR1 reads LGHNA; CDR2 reads YSLEER. CDR3 nucleotide sequence: TGCGCCAGCAGCCAAGGACTAGCGGGGGCGAACGAGCAGTACTTC. Translation: CASSQGLAGANEQYF.

This chain links TRBV9 with TRBJ2-1; D is perhaps TRBD1 or TRBD2 (6 bases each). Trimming pared 3 bases from V and 6 bases from J, leaving 19 bases between. Germline-derived CDR1 and CDR2 are SGDLS and YYNGEE. The CDR3 is made up of 16 amino acids. The CDR3 DNA reads TGTGCCAGCAGCGAGCCAGGAGGGGGAGCTAGCAATGAGCAGTTCTTC. Encoded protein: CASSEPGGGASNEQFF.

This chain joins TRBV18 and TRBJ1-2; D is uncertain. The CDR3 has 17 amino acids. V was cut by 1 base and J by 5 bases, with 20 bases left in between. Per the germline V gene, CDR1 is KGHSH and CDR2 is LQKENI. The CDR3: CASSPLVLGSSFYGYTF. The CDR3, as DNA: TGTGCCAGCTCACCACTCGTGTTGGGCAGCTCTTTTTATGGCTACACCTTC.

This clone is a singleton in its sample. V is TRBV3-1 (or the pseudogene TRBV3-2) and J is TRBJ2-5; D not resolved. Trimming took off 0 bases at V and 5 bases at J, with 16 bases between the two ends. Germline CDR1 is LGHDT and CDR2 is YNNKEL (reference sequence). The CDR3 has 16 residues. The CDR3 nucleotides read TGTGCCAGCAGCCAAGATAATCGAAGAGTCCAGGAGACCCAGTACTTC. It specifies CASSQDNRRVQETQYF.

This clone was counted a single time. The CDR3 spells CASSEVGTGTETQYF. The DNA for the CDR3 is TGTGCCAGCAGTGAGGTTGGGACAGGTACTGAGACCCAGTACTTC. This rearrangement joins TRBV2 to TRBJ2-5, with 8 bases lining up with TRBD1. Germline CDR1 reads SNHLY; CDR2 reads FYNNEI. CDR3 length: 15 residues. J gave up 5 bases and V 3 bases, and 8 bases lay outside the gene matches.

The gene calls are TRBV5-4 and TRBJ2-1; possible D gene TRBD1, 6 bases. Germline V gives CDR1 SGHNT, CDR2 YYREEE (reference sequence). The CDR3 is made up of 15 amino acids. The V end was cut by 0 bases, the J end by 6 bases, with 13 bases between. The CDR3 spells CASSLDRALLNEQFF. CDR3 sequence (DNA): TGTGCCAGCAGCTTGGACAGGGCGCTACTCAATGAGCAGTTCTTC.